This T cell receptor (beta chain) originates from a study of CD8+ T cells in alopecia areata. Overall study context: Grafted skin came from C3H/HeJ donors with spontaneous alopecia (about 6-13 months old) and was placed on approximately 6-10-week-old female C3H/HeJ mice.

This clone was counted many times. Genes here carry mouse names. The DNA ends 4 residues before the CDR3 does, and the rest of the CDR3 is filled in from the germline J gene. The sample's time point: mouse skin 6 weeks after grafting, around onset of hair loss. RNA, once extracted, was reverse transcribed into cDNA for use as the sequencing template. Here immunoSEQ multiplex PCR was the method, and the copy in TCRdb shows in-frame clones only, minus some. The sample presents about 1,900 clones, none singletons. Trimming took 4 bases from V and 0 from J; bases not matched to a gene: 3. CDR1 NSQYPW and CDR2 LRSPGD come from the germline V gene (reference sequence). The CDR3 sequence is 15 residues long.

Sample: skin, taken at week 6. V is TRBV1 and J is TRBJ2-7, with 10 bases aligning to TRBD2. This TCR was sampled from a C3H/HeJ mouse with alopecia areata. This line is of MHC haplotype H2-k. The CDR3 sequence is CTCSGLGGASYEQYF. CDR3 DNA, as far as it was read: TGCACCTGCAGTGGACTGGGGGGCGCCTCCTAT.